This T cell receptor beta chain derives from a study of blood T cells in healthy people across ages. Whole-study results and caveats: In the absence of known donor CMV status, changes in expanded clonotypes were possibly confounded. The study found more naive CD4+ cells and higher diversity in long-lived than aged donors.

V was trimmed by 3 bases and J by 2 bases, leaving 13 bases between them. Germline lookup yields CDR1 MGHDK and CDR2 SYGVNS. This CDR3 comprises 15 residues. As to this clonotype: The antigen remains unidentified.

Collection of around 10 milliliters of peripheral blood was performed for each donor. Isolation recovered at least 7 million PBMCs from every sample. It was with a sample-barcoded 5' primer and a J-beta primer mix that a second PCR of about 7 to 12 cycles was run. TCRdb recomputed calls from the 5' RACE reads with MiXCR, one row per CDR3 protein. This sample has fewer than 800,000 distinct CDR3 sequences, with 21% found just once. This chain links TRBV25-1 with TRBJ2-5, with D unclear. The sample taken for sequencing was blood. The TCR originated in an older man in good health. DNA of the CDR3: TGTGCCAGCAGTGATAGCAGCAGGCCACAAGAGACCCAGTACTTC. This sequence encodes CASSDSSRPQETQYF. Drawing the rest from reference TRBV25-1 and TRBJ2-5, the complete variable domain is EADIYQTPRYLVIGTGKKITLECSQTMGHDKMYWYQQDPGMELHLIHYSYGVNSTEKGDLSSESTVSRIRTEHFPLTLESARPSHTSQYLCASSDSSRPQETQYFGPGTRLLVL.